The subject of this entry is one T cell receptor beta chain. Its target is unknown. The CDR3 extends over 13 amino acids. V dropped 6 bases and J dropped 5; count of bases not matched to a gene: 6. Per the germline V gene, CDR1 is MNHNY and CDR2 is SVGAGI (reference sequence). The data are from a study of shared clonotypes between healthy human individuals. Whole-study results and caveats: Sampling included only blood; tissue repertoires likely differ.

Sequenced by immunoSEQ multiplex PCR; TCRdb stores in-frame clones only, minus some. Altogether about 730,000 clones are present, roughly two thirds being singletons, with the ten largest covering approximately 2%. Sequences were obtained from memory CD4+ T cells sorted from blood. Described subset: CD45RA-negative fraction. This receptor was taken from a woman in her 30s in good health. This chain links TRBV6-6 with TRBJ1-1; 7 bases are a match to TRBD1. CDR3 nucleotide sequence: TGTGCCAGCAGAACGGGACAGAGGACTGAAGCTTTCTTT. Encoded protein: CASRTGQRTEAFF.